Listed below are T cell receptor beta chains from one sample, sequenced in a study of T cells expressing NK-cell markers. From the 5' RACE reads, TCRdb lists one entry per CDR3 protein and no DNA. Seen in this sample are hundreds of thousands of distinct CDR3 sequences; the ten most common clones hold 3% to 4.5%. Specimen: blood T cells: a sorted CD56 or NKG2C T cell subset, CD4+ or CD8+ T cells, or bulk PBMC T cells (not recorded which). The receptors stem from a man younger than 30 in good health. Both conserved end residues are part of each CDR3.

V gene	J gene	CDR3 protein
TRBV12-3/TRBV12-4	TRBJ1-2	CASSRDLWEYGYTF
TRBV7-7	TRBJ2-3	CASSPLERTDTQYF
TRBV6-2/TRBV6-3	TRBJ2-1	CASSRSPHYYNEQFF
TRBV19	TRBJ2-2	CASSIGGELFF
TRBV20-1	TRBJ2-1	CSASQGSTPDNEQFF
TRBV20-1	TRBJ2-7	CSAFRTSGSRNEQYF
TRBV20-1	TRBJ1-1	CSAPTGQGNTEAFF
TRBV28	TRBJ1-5	CASCRDEGSQPQHF
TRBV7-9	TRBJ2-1	CASSNEVVGDMGEQFF
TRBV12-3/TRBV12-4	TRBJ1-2	CASSLTGTNNYGYTF
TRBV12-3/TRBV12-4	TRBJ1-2	CASSSGQGGNYGYTF
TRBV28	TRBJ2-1	CASSPIRQGVNNEQFF
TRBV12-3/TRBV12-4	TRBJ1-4	CASSLGRSPEKLFF
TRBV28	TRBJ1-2	CASSSPGTGTSYGYTF
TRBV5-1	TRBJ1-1	CASLATPDTEAFF
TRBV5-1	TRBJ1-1	CASSLTGTGYGTEAFF
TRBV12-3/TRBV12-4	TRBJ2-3	CASSLAVTSGTDTQYF
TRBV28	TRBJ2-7	CASSLGLKDEQYF
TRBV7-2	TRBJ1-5	CASSLEVGTQHF
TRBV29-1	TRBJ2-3	CSVEIELSDTQYF
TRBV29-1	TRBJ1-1	CSVERQDHEAFF
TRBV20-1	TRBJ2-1	CSATGTSGRLREQFF
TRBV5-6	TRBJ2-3	CASSLADARAQYF
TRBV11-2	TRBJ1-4	CASSSGSREKLFF
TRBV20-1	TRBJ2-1	CSARVHPGMNNEQFF
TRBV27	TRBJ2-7	CASSLTGHELFYEQYF
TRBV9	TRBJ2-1	CASSVAGGRAYEQFF
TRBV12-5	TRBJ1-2	CASGFVGPNYGYTF
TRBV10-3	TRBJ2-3	CAISESPGADTQYF
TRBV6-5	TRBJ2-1	CASSTGRYYNEQFF
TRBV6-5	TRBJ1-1	CASSYSSGIKAFF
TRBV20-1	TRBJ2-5	CSASGTTRATQYF
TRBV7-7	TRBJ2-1	CASSHVGAGEDWNEQFF
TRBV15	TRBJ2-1	CATSRNPSSYNEQFF
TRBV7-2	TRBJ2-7	CASSLGVGGSDYEQYF
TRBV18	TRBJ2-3	CASSPAGTSGTTDTQYF
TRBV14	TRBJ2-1	CASSPKSRSREFF
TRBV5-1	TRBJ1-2	CASSLTENYGYTF
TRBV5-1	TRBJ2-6	CASSLRLSSGANVLTF
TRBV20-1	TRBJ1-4	CSVWNRGEKLFF
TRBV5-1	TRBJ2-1	CASSPRGGGRTYYNEQFF
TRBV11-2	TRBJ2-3	CASSYSAQHTDTQYF
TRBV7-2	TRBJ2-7	CASSLKETSGSFFQYEQYF
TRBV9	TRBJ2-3	CASSEGQLLNTQYF
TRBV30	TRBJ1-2	CAWIGDLSYGYTF
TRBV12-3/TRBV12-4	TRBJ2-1	CASRPGHTSYNEQFF